These T cell receptor beta chains were read from a single sample in a study of cytomegalovirus exposure and HLA in healthy donors. Here immunoSEQ multiplex PCR was the method, and the copy in TCRdb shows in-frame clones only, minus some. The sample shows 160,000 or so clones, approximately 78% of them seen only once. The specimen was PBMCs. Every receptor here comes from a human donor in good health. Both conserved end residues are part of each CDR3. D genes are given only for firm matches. Clone size is shown for a subset of rows, as once, few, many or a class of expanded clone.

TRBJ2-7 NA TRBD1 TRBV7-2 CASSLRTGSSYEQYF TGTGCCAGCAGCTTGAGGACAGGCAGCTCCTACGAGCAGTACTTC
TRBJ1-1 few TRBD1 TRBV9 CASSVDSNRGVEAFF TGTGCCAGCAGCGTAGATTCCAACAGGGGCGTTGAAGCTTTCTTT
TRBJ1-5 few NA TRBV12-5 CASGLGENQPQHF TGTGCTAGTGGTTTGGGGGAGAATCAGCCCCAGCATTTT
TRBJ1-1 NA TRBD1 TRBV5-1 CASSAETGELTEAFF TGCGCCAGCAGCGCGGAGACAGGGGAGTTAACTGAAGCTTTCTTT
TRBJ1-5 NA TRBD1 TRBV12-5 CASGTGEDSNQPQHF TGTGCTAGTGGGACAGGGGAGGATAGCAATCAGCCCCAGCATTTT
TRBJ2-2 medium-sized NA TRBV4-1 CASSQNRNTGELFF TGCGCCAGCAGCCAAAATCGTAACACCGGGGAGCTGTTTTTT
TRBJ1-6 few TRBD1 TRBV2 CASTLTGVDSPLHF TGTGCCAGCACCCTGACAGGGGTGGATTCACCCCTCCACTTT
TRBJ2-2 NA NA TRBV5-4 CASSLRLVANTGELFF TGTGCCAGCAGCTTGAGACTAGTGGCGAACACCGGGGAGCTGTTTTTT
TRBJ2-3 few TRBD1 TRBV2 CASKRTGSPDTQYF TGTGCCAGCAAGAGGACAGGGAGCCCAGATACGCAGTATTTT
TRBJ1-2 NA NA TRBV2 CASRMQGLYGYTF TGTGCCAGCAGGATGCAGGGCCTGTATGGCTACACCTTC
TRBJ1-5 NA NA TRBV5-1 CASSLVAGSYSNQPQHF TGCGCCAGCAGCTTGGTTGCAGGCTCGTATAGCAATCAGCCCCAGCATTTT
TRBJ2-1 few TRBD2 TRBV10-1 CASSPGGSYNEQFF TGCGCCAGCAGCCCCGGGGGGTCCTACAATGAGCAGTTCTTC
TRBJ1-1 NA NA TRBV19 CASSIEGQRDTEAFF TGTGCCAGTAGTATAGAAGGGCAGAGGGACACTGAAGCTTTCTTT
TRBJ2-1 NA NA TRBV5-4 CASSAGGRGTYNEQFF TGTGCCAGCAGCGCGGGGGGCAGGGGGACCTACAATGAGCAGTTCTTC
TRBJ2-5 NA NA TRBV7-6 CASSLEARVWETQYF TGTGCCAGCAGCTTAGAGGCTCGGGTGTGGGAGACCCAGTACTTC
TRBJ2-7 NA NA TRBV13 CASSLVATTYEQYF TGTGCCAGCAGCTTAGTGGCAACTACCTACGAGCAGTACTTC
TRBJ2-1 NA TRBD2 TRBV7-3 CASGRGDHEQFF TGTGCCAGCGGCCGGGGGGATCATGAGCAGTTCTTC
TRBJ1-2 NA NA TRBV21-1 CASSPSGEDFDYGYTF TGTGCCAGCAGCCCCTCGGGGGAGGACTTTGACTATGGCTACACCTTC
TRBJ1-5 few TRBD1 TRBV19 CASQGIRDRGYNQPQHF TGTGCCAGTCAAGGAATCCGGGACAGGGGATACAATCAGCCCCAGCATTTT
TRBJ1-2 NA TRBD1 TRBV19 CASSPGTVRNGVGGYTF TGTGCCAGTAGTCCCGGGACAGTTCGAAACGGCGTGGGGGGCTACACCTTC
TRBJ1-2 NA NA TRBV5-1 CASSFSSGDYGYTF TGCGCCAGCAGCTTCTCCTCAGGGGACTATGGCTACACCTTC
TRBJ2-2 NA NA TRBV10-3 CAIRGPGRGELFF TGTGCCATCAGAGGGCCGGGGAGGGGGGAGCTGTTTTTT
TRBJ2-2 NA TRBD2 TRBV11-3 CASSLGLAGGHTGELFF TGTGCCAGCAGCTTAGGACTAGCGGGGGGGCACACCGGGGAGCTGTTTTTT
TRBJ1-1 NA NA TRBV5-1 CASSLSGETEAFF TGCGCCAGCAGCCTCTCAGGGGAAACTGAAGCTTTCTTT
TRBJ2-1 NA NA TRBV4-2 CASSLIQSSSYNEQFF TGTGCCAGCAGCCTAATCCAATCTAGTTCCTACAATGAGCAGTTCTTC
TRBJ2-7 NA NA TRBV7-7 CASSLGAGFSYEQYF TGTGCTAGCAGCTTAGGTGCGGGGTTCTCCTACGAGCAGTACTTC
TRBJ1-4 NA TRBD1 TRBV6-1 CASSDPDRGGKLFF TGTGCCAGCAGTGACCCCGACAGGGGCGGGAAACTGTTTTTT
TRBJ2-7 NA NA TRBV2 CASSEDVEGIYEQYF TGTGCCAGCAGTGAAGATGTGGAGGGGATCTACGAGCAGTACTTC
TRBJ1-6 few TRBD1 TRBV7-9 CASSLTGGISPLHF TGTGCCAGCAGCTTAACAGGGGGCATATCACCCCTCCACTTT
TRBJ2-1 few TRBD1 TRBV4-1 CASSRGGLAGIYNEQFF TGCGCCAGCAGCCGAGGGGGCCTGGCAGGGATCTACAATGAGCAGTTCTTC
TRBJ2-7 NA TRBD1 TRBV5-6 CASSWGQLYEQYF TGTGCCAGCAGCTGGGGACAGCTCTACGAGCAGTACTTC
TRBJ1-1 few NA TRBV2 CASSEGGGRTEAFF TGTGCCAGCAGTGAAGGGGGGGGCCGGACTGAAGCTTTCTTT
TRBJ2-3 NA NA TRBV7-6 CASSVTSVVDTQYF TGTGCCAGCAGCGTAACTAGTGTGGTGGATACGCAGTATTTT
TRBJ2-5 few NA TRBV18 CASSPTLTSLETQYF TGTGCCAGCTCACCCACGCTAACTAGTTTAGAGACCCAGTACTTC
TRBJ2-3 few TRBD2 TRBV13 CASSLGISGGFADTQYF TGTGCCAGCAGCTTGGGGATAAGCGGGGGATTCGCAGATACGCAGTATTTT
TRBJ1-6 NA NA TRBV4-3 CASSHGNRVGNSPLHF TGCGCCAGCAGCCACGGAAACAGGGTAGGCAATTCACCCCTCCACTTT
TRBJ2-7 NA NA TRBV7-2 CASSPQVGYEQYF TGTGCCAGCAGCCCACAGGTTGGCTACGAGCAGTACTTC
TRBJ1-1 few TRBD1 TRBV6-5 CASSYRGQNTEAFF TGTGCCAGCAGTTACAGGGGGCAGAACACTGAAGCTTTCTTT
TRBJ2-2 NA TRBD1 TRBV7-3 CASSLRFDRAHTGELFF TGTGCCAGCAGCTTAAGGTTCGACAGGGCCCACACCGGGGAGCTGTTTTTT
TRBJ1-5 NA NA TRBV30 CAWSADLWAVGGGGQPQHF TGTGCCTGGAGTGCCGATCTTTGGGCGGTTGGAGGGGGGGGTCAGCCCCAGCATTTT
TRBJ1-5 few NA TRBV6-5 CASSYQGPGQPQHF TGTGCCAGCAGTTATCAGGGGCCCGGACAGCCCCAGCATTTT
TRBJ1-5 NA NA TRBV7-2 CASSLGQGNQPQHF TGTGCCAGCAGCTTAGGGCAGGGGAATCAGCCCCAGCATTTT
TRBJ2-1 NA NA TRBV29-1 CSVENLNEQFF TGCAGCGTTGAGAACCTAAATGAGCAGTTCTTC
TRBJ2-7 few TRBD1 TRBV18 CASSPGQASSYEQYF TGTGCCAGCTCACCAGGACAGGCCAGCTCCTACGAGCAGTACTTC
TRBJ1-1 NA NA TRBV29-1 CSVDRQATEAFF TGCAGCGTTGATAGGCAGGCCACTGAAGCTTTCTTT
TRBJ1-1 NA TRBD1 TRBV4-3 CASSQDRVGQASTEAFF TGCGCCAGCAGCCAAGATCGGGTGGGACAGGCAAGCACTGAAGCTTTCTTT
TRBJ1-2 NA TRBD1 TRBV7-9 CASSLVQGVVYGYTF TGTGCCAGCAGCTTAGTACAGGGGGTAGTCTATGGCTACACCTTC
TRBJ1-2 NA NA TRBV6-1 CASSEAFDSYGYTF TGTGCCAGCAGTGAAGCATTTGACAGTTATGGCTACACCTTC
TRBJ1-2 NA TRBD1 TRBV6-6 CASSFGQGGTF TGTGCCAGCAGTTTCGGACAGGGGGGAACCTTC
TRBJ1-1 few TRBD1 TRBV5-6 CASSVDRVRVTEAFF TGTGCCAGCAGCGTGGACAGGGTGCGGGTCACTGAAGCTTTCTTT
TRBJ1-2 NA NA TRBV6-6 CASSYSPGGYGYTF TGTGCCAGCAGTTACTCTCCCGGAGGCTATGGCTACACCTTC
TRBJ1-5 NA TRBD1 TRBV30 CAWTRGGISNQPQHF TGTGCCTGGACCCGAGGGGGCATTAGCAATCAGCCCCAGCATTTT
TRBJ1-1 NA NA TRBV7-9 CASSLGAGPAFF TGTGCCAGCAGCTTGGGTGCAGGGCCAGCTTTCTTT
TRBJ2-5 once TRBD1 TRBV7-2 CASSFLPGQVETQYF TGTGCCAGCAGCTTCCTTCCGGGACAGGTAGAGACCCAGTACTTC
TRBJ1-4 NA NA TRBV11-2 CASSLVAYLATNEKLFF TGTGCCAGCAGCTTAGTTGCGTACCTAGCAACTAATGAAAAACTGTTTTTT
TRBJ2-3 NA TRBD1 TRBV10-1 CASSDRGDTQYF TGCGCCAGCAGCGACAGGGGGGATACGCAGTATTTT
TRBJ1-4 NA TRBD1 TRBV11-1 CASSSDRVPNEKLFF TGTGCCAGCAGCTCCGACAGGGTGCCTAATGAAAAACTGTTTTTT
TRBJ1-2 NA TRBD1 TRBV6-1 CASSEGGTVNYGYTF TGTGCCAGCAGTGAAGGAGGGACAGTTAACTATGGCTACACCTTC
TRBJ2-3 once NA TRBV19 CASRTGTDTQYF TGTGCCAGTCGCACGGGCACAGATACGCAGTATTTT
TRBJ2-5 few TRBD2 TRBV4-1 CASSPGTSGGQETQYF TGCGCCAGCAGCCCCGGGACTAGCGGGGGCCAAGAGACCCAGTACTTC